Following are 14 T cell receptor beta chains from one sample sequenced in a study of Graves' ophthalmopathy and Graves' hyperthyroidism. The study amplified TCR beta CDR3 regions using RNA transcripts. Second-round multiplex PCR came after first-round RT-PCR with HTBI primers. MiXCR, applied by TCRdb to the multiplex PCR reads, yields one record per CDR3 protein. The sample holds some 390,000 distinct CDR3 sequences, about 16% seen once. Material for sequencing was peripheral blood. The receptors come from a young woman with Graves' ophthalmopathy.

This clonotype was detected many times. V and J are TRBV28 and TRBJ1-5; D unresolved. The V end was cut by 6 bases, the J end by 0 bases, with 6 bases between. This CDR3 is 13 amino acids long. Germline V CDR1 and CDR2: MDHEN, SYDVKM. The CDR3 protein is CASRDYSNQPQHF. CDR3 DNA sequence: TGTGCCAGCAGGGATTATAGCAATCAGCCCCAGCATTTT.

The sample holds one count of this clonotype. This chain connects TRBV28 to TRBJ2-5; 10 bases are a match to TRBD1. The ends lost 2 bases at V and 7 bases at J; junction bases unmatched: 10. Germline lookup yields CDR1 MDHEN and CDR2 SYDVKM. CDR3 length equals 16 residues. CDR3: CASSLGGTGEAGTQYF. The CDR3, as DNA: TGTGCCAGCAGTTTAGGGGGGACAGGGGAAGCGGGGACCCAGTACTTC.

The J gene is TRBJ2-7, the V gene TRBV11-2, with unresolved D. Germline V gives CDR1 SGHAT, CDR2 FQNNGV. V was clipped by 0 bases and J by 6 bases, with 9 bases between them. CDR3 length: 13 amino acids. Here the CDR3 DNA reads TGTGCCAGCAGCTTAGAAGTCCAGAGCGAGCAGTACTTC. Protein: CASSLEVQSEQYF.

The table lists this clonotype with many counts. The chain couples TRBV3-1 to TRBJ2-5; D is tentatively TRBD1 or TRBD2 (5 bases each). The germline V gene has CDR1 LGHDT and CDR2 YNNKEL (reference sequence). The length of the CDR3 is 15 residues. Between the trimmed V and J ends, which lost 3 bases and 2 bases, there was a span of 13 bases. The CDR3 reads CASSHWGSGQETQYF. DNA for the CDR3: TGTGCCAGCAGCCATTGGGGGAGTGGACAAGAGACCCAGTACTTC.

This clonotype was detected ten times or more. The V and J genes are TRBV29-1 and TRBJ1-1; 8 nucleotides agree with TRBD1. Germline V gene lookup returns CDR1 SQVTM and CDR2 ANQGSEA. The CDR3 is 13 residues long. The V gene end was trimmed by 6 bases and the J gene end by 5 bases; junction bases not matched to a gene: 8. The CDR3 reads CSVWDRSGTEAFF. The DNA of the CDR3 is TGCAGCGTGTGGGACAGGTCAGGGACTGAAGCTTTCTTT.

This clonotype was seen at least ten times. The J gene is TRBJ1-3, the V gene TRBV14; D gene uncertain. This CDR3 spans 13 amino acids. Trimming removed 3 bases at V and 4 bases at J, with 7 bases between. Germline lookup yields CDR1 SGHDN and CDR2 FVKESK. CDR3 in DNA: TGTGCCAGCAGCCAGGGTTCGGGAAACACCATATATTTT. Translating gives CASSQGSGNTIYF.

This clonotype was seen many times. Being one base from a much bigger clone, this may be a read error. The V call is TRBV25-1, the J call TRBJ2-5; 9 bases match TRBD1. Germline assignment: CDR1 MGHDK and CDR2 SYGVNS. CDR3 length: 14 residues. The CDR3 region is CAGSETGGRETQYF. The CDR3 coding sequence is TGTGCCGGCAGTGAAACAGGGGGCCGGGAGACCCAGTACTTC.

This clonotype was observed at least ten times. The V call is TRBV27, the J call TRBJ2-2; 11 bases align to TRBD2. The CDR3 sequence is 17 residues long. With 3 bases clipped from V and 5 bases from J, the junction kept 8 bases outside the gene matches. Per germline, CDR1 MNHEY and CDR2 SMNVEV (reference sequence). The CDR3 loop reads CASSLLAGGVETGELFF. The CDR3 DNA is TGTGCCAGCAGTTTGCTAGCGGGAGGTGTGGAGACCGGGGAGCTGTTTTTT.

This clonotype occurred many times. The rearrangement uses TRBV28 and TRBJ1-2, with 7 bases matching TRBD1. The CDR3 runs to 11 residues. V lost 6 bases, J lost 10 bases, and 5 bases stayed unmatched. CDR1 is MDHEN, CDR2 SYDVKM, per germline. The CDR3 sequence: CASSDRDDYTF. In nucleotides, the CDR3 is TGTGCCAGCAGCGACAGGGATGACTACACCTTC.

This clonotype was detected ten times or more. The chain recombines TRBV10-3 with TRBJ2-7, with D possibly matching TRBD1 (6 bases). The V gene's germline CDR1 is ENHRY and CDR2 SYGVKD. V was clipped by 10 bases and J by 1 base, with 17 bases between them. The CDR3 has 14 residues. This CDR3 reads CATRVPGQSYEQYF. The CDR3 DNA reads as TGTGCCACCAGGGTTCCGGGACAATCCTACGAGCAGTACTTC.

This clonotype was recorded at least ten times. V gene TRBV6-2 or TRBV6-3 combines with J gene TRBJ2-7; unclear D gene. The germline V gene has CDR1 MNHEY and CDR2 SVGEGT. CDR3 length equals 12 residues. The V and J ends lost 2 bases and 6 bases respectively, with 8 bases between them. The CDR3 sequence: CASSYLPSEQYF. As DNA, the CDR3 is TGTGCCAGCAGTTACCTACCTAGCGAGCAGTACTTC.

This clonotype was counted at least ten times. The rearrangement links TRBV5-6 to TRBJ2-2, with 8 nucleotides matching TRBD1. The CDR3 sequence is 16 residues long. J lost 5 bases, V lost 4 bases, and 10 bases had no gene match. Germline V gives CDR1 SGHDT, CDR2 YYEEEE. In nucleotides, the CDR3 is TGTGCCAGCAGCCCAGACAGGGGTATTTATACCGGGGAGCTGTTTTTT. Its translation: CASSPDRGIYTGELFF.

This clonotype was detected many times. This chain joins TRBV6-1 and TRBJ2-5, with 9 bases matching TRBD1. V lost 5 bases to trimming and J lost 4 bases; unmatched junction nucleotides: 5. The germline V gene encodes CDR1 MNHNS and CDR2 SASEGT. This CDR3 spans 14 amino acids. The CDR3 DNA sequence: TGTGCCAGCAGTCCACAGGGGGCTAGAGAGACCCAGTACTTC. It yields the protein CASSPQGARETQYF.

This clonotype has a count of ten or more. This chain joins TRBV14 and TRBJ1-1; D is unresolved. CDR1 and CDR2 (germline): SGHDN, FVKESK. CDR3 length equals 12 residues. Trimming removed 8 bases at V and 8 bases at J, with 15 bases between. The CDR3 DNA follows: TGTGCCAGCTCCAACGGGCCCGCGGAAGCTTTCTTT. Translation: CASSNGPAEAFF.